This TCR beta chain was obtained from a study of persistence of HIV-infected CD4 T cells. Between the trimmed V and J ends, which lost 7 bases and 1 base, there was a span of 14 bases. Germline-derived CDR1 and CDR2 are MNHNS and SASEGT. The CDR3 consists of 14 residues. The stimulus was an HIV-1 Gag 15-mer peptide pool, 0.8 to 1 ug/peptide/mL. CD40L/CD69 double-negative CD45RO-high memory CD4+ T cells were collected. CD4+ T cell counts exceeded 400 cells/uL; CMV serology was positive. PBMCs were depleted of CD8+ T cells before stimulation. This was the immunoSEQ version 4 assay in survey mode. TCRdb keeps only in-frame clones here, not all; method: immunoSEQ multiplex PCR. The sample comprises 35,000 or so clones, 85% to 90% of which are singletons, and around 5% rests with the top ten. With regard to this clone: Its antigen remains unidentified.

The clonotype comes from an adult with HIV. The donor label of this sample is uncertain. The material sequenced was cultured CD4+ T cells from PBMCs, taken from a patient who received antiretroviral therapy. This chain connects TRBV6-1 to TRBJ2-7; no firm D call. The CDR3 sequence is CASTPGLKSYEQYF. The CDR3 DNA is TGTGCCAGCACCCCTGGGCTAAAATCCTACGAGCAGTACTTC.